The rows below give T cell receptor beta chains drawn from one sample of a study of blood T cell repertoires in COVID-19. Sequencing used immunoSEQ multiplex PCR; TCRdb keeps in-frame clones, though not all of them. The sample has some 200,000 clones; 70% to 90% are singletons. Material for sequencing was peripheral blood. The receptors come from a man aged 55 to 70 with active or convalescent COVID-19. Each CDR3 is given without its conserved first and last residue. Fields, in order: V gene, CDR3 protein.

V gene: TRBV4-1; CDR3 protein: ASSQGTGVDGYT
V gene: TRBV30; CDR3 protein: AWSLDTWGEKLF
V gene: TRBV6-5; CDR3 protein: ASRGSGGYEQY
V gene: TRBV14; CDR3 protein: ASSQGGWYNEQF
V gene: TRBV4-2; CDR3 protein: ASSRTVAGGSGEQF
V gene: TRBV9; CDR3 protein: ASSPDRVYNSPLH
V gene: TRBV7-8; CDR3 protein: ASSLMRGLGGTTNEKLF
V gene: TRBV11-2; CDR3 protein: ASSRGSSGVTDTQY
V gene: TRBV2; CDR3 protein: ASSEQGSVLF
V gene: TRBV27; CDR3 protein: ASSRFREYGYT
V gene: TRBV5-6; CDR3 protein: ASSSVQGVDGYT
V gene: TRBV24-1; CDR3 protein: ATSDHLSGTPTNYGYT
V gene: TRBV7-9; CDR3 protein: ASRLERSSTDTQY
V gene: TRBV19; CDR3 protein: ASSKQTGANNYGYT
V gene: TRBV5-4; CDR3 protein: ASSLDGRTDTQY
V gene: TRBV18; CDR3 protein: ASSPRQGIDQPQH
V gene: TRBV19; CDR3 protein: ASSISPAPDEELF